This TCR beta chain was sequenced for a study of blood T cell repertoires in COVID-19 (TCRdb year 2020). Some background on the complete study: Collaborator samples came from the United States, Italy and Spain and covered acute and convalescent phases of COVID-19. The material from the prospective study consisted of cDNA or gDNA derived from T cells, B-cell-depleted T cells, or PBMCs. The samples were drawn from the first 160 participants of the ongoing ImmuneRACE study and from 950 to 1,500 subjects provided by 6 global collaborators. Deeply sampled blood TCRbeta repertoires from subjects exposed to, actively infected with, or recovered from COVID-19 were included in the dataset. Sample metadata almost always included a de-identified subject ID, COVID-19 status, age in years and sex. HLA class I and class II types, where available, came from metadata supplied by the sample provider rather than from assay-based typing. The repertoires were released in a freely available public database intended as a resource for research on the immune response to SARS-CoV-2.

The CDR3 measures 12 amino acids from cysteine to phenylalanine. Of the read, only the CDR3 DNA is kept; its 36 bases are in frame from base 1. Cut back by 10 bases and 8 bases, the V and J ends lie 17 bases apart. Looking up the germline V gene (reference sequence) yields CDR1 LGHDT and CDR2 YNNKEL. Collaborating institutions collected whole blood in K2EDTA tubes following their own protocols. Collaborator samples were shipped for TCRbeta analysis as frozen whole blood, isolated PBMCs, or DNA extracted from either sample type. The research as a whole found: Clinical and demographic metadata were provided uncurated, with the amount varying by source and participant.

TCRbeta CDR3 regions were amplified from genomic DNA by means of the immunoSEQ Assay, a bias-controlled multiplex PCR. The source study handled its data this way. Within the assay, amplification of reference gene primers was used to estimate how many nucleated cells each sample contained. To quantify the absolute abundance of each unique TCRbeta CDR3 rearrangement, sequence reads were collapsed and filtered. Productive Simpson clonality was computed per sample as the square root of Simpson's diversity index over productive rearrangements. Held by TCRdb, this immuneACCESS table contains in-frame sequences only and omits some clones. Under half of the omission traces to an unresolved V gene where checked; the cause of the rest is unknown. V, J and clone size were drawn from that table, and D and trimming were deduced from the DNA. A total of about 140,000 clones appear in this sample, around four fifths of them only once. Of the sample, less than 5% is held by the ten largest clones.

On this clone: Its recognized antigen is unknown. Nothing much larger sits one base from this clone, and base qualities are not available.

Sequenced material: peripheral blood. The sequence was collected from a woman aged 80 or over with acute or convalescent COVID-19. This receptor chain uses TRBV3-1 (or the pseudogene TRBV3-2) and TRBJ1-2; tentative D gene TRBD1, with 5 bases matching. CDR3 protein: CATNIPGGGYTF. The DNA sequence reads TGTGCCACGAACATACCGGGGGGGGGCTACACCTTC.